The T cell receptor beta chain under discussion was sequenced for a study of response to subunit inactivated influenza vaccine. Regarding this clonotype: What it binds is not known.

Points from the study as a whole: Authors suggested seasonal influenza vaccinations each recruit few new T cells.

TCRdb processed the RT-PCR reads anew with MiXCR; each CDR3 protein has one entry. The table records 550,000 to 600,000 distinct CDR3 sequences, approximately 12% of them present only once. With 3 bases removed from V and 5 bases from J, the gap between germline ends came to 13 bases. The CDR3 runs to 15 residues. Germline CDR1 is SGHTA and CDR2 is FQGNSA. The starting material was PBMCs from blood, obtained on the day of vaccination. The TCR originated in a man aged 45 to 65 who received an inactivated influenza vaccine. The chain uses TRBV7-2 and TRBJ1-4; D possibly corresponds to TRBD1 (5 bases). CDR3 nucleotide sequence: TGTGCCAGCAGCTTGTTTGCACAGGCCAATGAAAAACTGTTTTTT. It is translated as CASSLFAQANEKLFF.